What follows are 28 T cell receptor beta chains derived from one specimen sequenced in a study of shared clonotypes between healthy human individuals. Some clones are missing from TCRdb's copy, which holds only in-frame ones; the method was immunoSEQ multiplex PCR. The profile shows fewer than 650,000 clones, less than 80% of them singletons. Sequencing was performed on PBMCs. Source of these receptors: a middle-aged woman in good health. Some clones in this sample may be carry-over from other donors' samples.

V and J are TRBV11-2 and TRBJ2-1; D is ambiguous. The CDR3 length is 17 residues. Trimming stripped 3 bases from V and 4 bases from J, with 19 bases between. The germline V gene encodes CDR1 SGHAT and CDR2 FQNNGV. The chain's CDR3 is CASSFFRSSRLYNEQFF. DNA for the CDR3: TGTGCCAGCAGCTTTTTTAGGTCCAGTAGGTTATACAATGAGCAGTTCTTC.

The V gene is TRBV7-6, the J gene TRBJ1-5; the D is unclear. Germline-derived CDR1 and CDR2 are SGHVS and FNYEAQ. The CDR3 length is 13 residues. V was trimmed by 5 bases and J by 3 bases, leaving 8 bases between them. CDR3 coding DNA: TGTGCCAGCAGCCGTTCCACCAATCAGCCCCAGCATTTT. Encoded protein: CASSRSTNQPQHF.

This clone turned up a few times. V gene TRBV9 combines with J gene TRBJ2-5, with TRBD2 matching over 9 bases. Germline V gene data show CDR1 as SGDLS and CDR2 as YYNGEE. V lost 0 bases, J lost 5 bases, and 8 bases stayed unmatched. This CDR3 is 16 amino acids long. Here the CDR3 DNA reads TGTGCCAGCAGCGTAGGTGGTAGCGGGGGCGGGGAGACCCAGTACTTC. It specifies CASSVGGSGGGETQYF.

This clone has at least ten counts. The chain recombines TRBV2 with TRBJ2-2; D gene uncertain. Trimming removed 4 bases from V and 4 bases from J, with 7 bases in between. The CDR3 is 13 amino acids. Germline values: CDR1 SNHLY, CDR2 FYNNEI. The CDR3 here is CASSVRATGELFF. The CDR3 nucleotides are TGTGCCAGCAGTGTAAGGGCCACCGGGGAGCTGTTTTTT.

The chain is built from TRBV19 and TRBJ2-5; 12 positions agree with TRBD1. Losses at the gene ends were 5 bases for V and 5 bases for J; bases not matched to a gene: 9. Germline V CDR1 and CDR2: LNHDA, SQIVND (reference sequence). This CDR3 spans 16 amino acids. The CDR3 spells CASSVRGQGAGETQYF. As DNA, the CDR3 is TGTGCCAGTAGTGTGAGGGGACAGGGGGCGGGTGAGACCCAGTACTTC.

This clone was counted between two and nine times. The sample has other DNA sequences that encode this CDR3 too. The chain links TRBV6-4 to TRBJ2-1; 11 positions match TRBD2. From germline, CDR1 is MRHNA and CDR2 SNTAGT. J gave up 0 bases and V 8 bases, and 3 bases lay outside the gene matches. The CDR3 is 15 residues long. This chain's CDR3 is CASSGTSGSYNEQFF. The CDR3, as DNA: TGTGCCAGCTCCGGGACTAGCGGCTCCTACAATGAGCAGTTCTTC.

A remark on this clone: Since a much larger clone is just one base distant, this may be a read error. This chain connects TRBV7-8 to TRBJ1-1, with D maybe TRBD1 (6 bases). Per germline, CDR1 SGHVS and CDR2 FQNEAQ. The V end was cut by 1 base, the J end by 11 bases, with 26 bases between. The CDR3 covers 17 residues. The CDR3 here is CASSLGSAGTSPLEAFF. In DNA, the CDR3 is TGTGCCAGCAGCTTAGGGTCCGCCGGGACAAGTCCTCTGGAGGCTTTCTTT.

The chain has TRBV5-6 and TRBJ2-5; tentatively, D is TRBD1 (5 bases). Looked up from germline, CDR1 is SGHDT and CDR2 is YYEEEE. V was clipped by 0 bases and J by 3 bases, with 12 bases between them. The CDR3 sequence is 15 residues long. CDR3 region: CASSLVGAWEETQYF. The CDR3 DNA is TGTGCCAGCAGCTTGGTAGGGGCATGGGAAGAGACCCAGTACTTC. Together with reference TRBV5-6 and TRBJ2-5, the CDR3 gives the full variable domain: DAGVTQSPTHLIKTRGQQVTLRCSPKSGHDTVSWYQQALGQGPQFIFQYYEEEERQRGNFPDRFSGHQFPNYSSELNVNALLLGDSALYLCASSLVGAWEETQYFGPGTRLLVL.

CDR3 amino acids: CASSLLEITEAFF. The CDR3 nucleotides are TGTGCCAGCAGCCTTTTAGAAATCACTGAAGCTTTCTTT. The genes are TRBV14 and TRBJ1-1; D is uncertain. Germline-derived CDR1 and CDR2 are SGHDN and FVKESK. Trimming removed 4 bases at V and 4 bases at J, with 10 bases between. The CDR3 is made up of 13 amino acids.

The CDR3 sequence is CASSPRTSGRSKQFF. DNA for the CDR3: TGTGCCAGCAGCCCACGGACTAGCGGGAGGTCAAAGCAGTTCTTC. The chain combines TRBV7-9 with TRBJ2-1; 14 nucleotides line up with TRBD2. Germline V gene data show CDR1 as SEHNR and CDR2 as FQNEAQ (reference sequence). This CDR3 has 15 amino acids. J was trimmed by 11 bases and V by 5 bases; bases with no gene match: 8.

The CDR3 DNA reads as TGCGCCAGCAGTGGCGGGAGGGAATACAATGAGCAGTTCTTC. This codes for CASSGGREYNEQFF. This chain joins TRBV5-1 and TRBJ2-1, with 9 positions matching TRBD2. CDR1 and CDR2 from the germline V gene are SGHRS and YFSETQ. This CDR3 region has 14 residues. Trimming at V came to 5 bases and at J to 4 bases, leaving 4 bases not matched to a gene.

With respect to this clone: The same CDR3 is also encoded by other DNA sequences in this sample. The CDR3, as DNA: TGTGCCAGCAGCGTAGGTAGGGGAGCTAATGAAAAACTGTTTTTT. Protein product: CASSVGRGANEKLFF. V and J are TRBV9 and TRBJ1-4; D is possibly TRBD1 (5 bases). The CDR3 spans 15 residues. Trimming removed 0 bases from V and 3 bases from J, with 9 bases in between. The germline V gene encodes CDR1 SGDLS and CDR2 YYNGEE.

The sample holds many counts of this clone. The chain is built from TRBV7-6 and TRBJ2-3, with 11 bases fitting TRBD2. Trimming at V came to 1 base and at J to 8 bases, leaving 8 bases not matched to a gene. The CDR3 covers 16 residues. The germline gives CDR1 SGHVS, CDR2 FNYEAQ. The CDR3 sequence is CASSLDTSGSGLTQYF. CDR3 nucleotide sequence: TGTGCCAGCAGCTTAGATACTAGCGGGAGCGGACTTACGCAGTATTTT.

This clone has only one observation. Mismatch with germline at one junction end may stem from a read error. This chain uses TRBV7-2 with TRBJ2-3; D is possibly TRBD1 (5 bases). This CDR3 is 11 amino acids long. Looked up from germline, CDR1 is SGHTA and CDR2 is FQGNSA. The CDR3 loop reads CASSLGPPRDF. The CDR3 DNA reads TGTGCCAGCAGCTTAGGTCCCCCCAGGGATTTT. Combining the CDR3 with reference TRBV7-2 and TRBJ2-3 gives the whole variable domain GAGVSQSPSNKVTEKGKDVELRCDPISGHTALYWYRQSLGQGLEFLIYFQGNSAPDKSGLPSDRFSAERTGGSVSTLTIQRTQQEDSAVYLCASSLGPPRDFGPGTRLTVL.

This clone came up once. This chain links TRBV5-1 with TRBJ1-3; D not resolved. The CDR3 runs to 15 residues. V dropped 4 bases and J dropped 0 bases, with 11 bases sitting between them. Germline V gene sequence: CDR1 SGHRS, CDR2 YFSETQ. CDR3 amino acids: CASSDSSSSGNTIYF. The CDR3 DNA sequence: TGCGCCAGCAGCGACTCATCGAGCTCTGGAAACACCATATATTTT.

The chain employs TRBV9 and TRBJ1-5; D remains ambiguous. The CDR3 contains 13 residues. In germline, CDR1 is SGDLS, CDR2 YYNGEE. V lost 4 bases and J 1 base, leaving 6 bases between the germline ends. CDR3 nucleotides: TGTGCCAGCAGCAGCGACAGCAATCAGCCCCAGCATTTT. Translated: CASSSDSNQPQHF.

A note on this clone: At one end the junction does not follow the germline gene, possibly because of a read error. The sample carries other DNA sequences with the same CDR3. V gene TRBV6-6 combines with J gene TRBJ2-5, with D perhaps TRBD2 (6 bases). Per the germline V gene, CDR1 is MNHNY and CDR2 is SVGAGI (reference sequence). The CDR3 covers 13 residues. CDR3 in DNA: TGCGCCAGCAGTGGGGGGTACCAAGAGACCCAGTACTTC. It yields the protein CASSGGYQETQYF.

The V gene is TRBV28, the J gene TRBJ1-2; the match to TRBD1 covers 8 bases. The junction had 2 bases not matched to a gene; V was cut back by 5 bases and J by 6 bases. The germline V gene has CDR1 MDHEN and CDR2 SYDVKM. The CDR3 spans 12 residues. The CDR3 DNA sequence: TGTGCCAGCAGTCAACAGGGGGATGGCTACACCTTC. This translates into CASSQQGDGYTF.

This clone was picked up one time. CDR3 sequence reads: CASSQDRPLKGTQYF. The DNA for the CDR3 is TGCGCCAGCAGCCAAGATCGACCCCTTAAGGGTACGCAGTATTTT. The V and J genes are TRBV4-3 and TRBJ2-3; D unresolved. Trimming removed 0 bases at V and 8 bases at J, with 15 bases between. This CDR3 is 15 amino acids long. Germline CDR1 and CDR2: LGHNA and YSLEER.

This clone is a singleton in its sample. CDR3 amino acids: CASSLWAQGIAGEQYF. Here the CDR3 DNA reads TGTGCCAGCAGCCTCTGGGCACAGGGGATCGCGGGCGAGCAGTACTTC. This chain joins TRBV7-6 and TRBJ2-7; 7 nucleotides match TRBD1. The germline V gene has CDR1 SGHVS and CDR2 FNYEAQ. The CDR3 length is 16 residues. J gave up 6 bases and V 5 bases, and 16 bases lay outside the gene matches.

V gene TRBV5-4 combines with J gene TRBJ1-1; D gene uncertain. The germline V gene encodes CDR1 SGHNT and CDR2 YYREEE (reference sequence). CDR3 length equals 12 residues. V was clipped by 5 bases and J by 1 base, with 6 bases between them. CDR3 region: CASRGANTEAFF. For the CDR3, the DNA is TGTGCCAGCAGGGGCGCGAACACTGAAGCTTTCTTT.

This chain links TRBV7-9 with TRBJ2-5; a weak D match, TRBD2 (6 bases). Germline lookup yields CDR1 SEHNR and CDR2 FQNEAQ (reference sequence). CDR3 length equals 15 residues. Trimming took off 4 bases at V and 2 bases at J, with 14 bases between the two ends. CDR3 sequence: CASSSNPGGQETQYF. Written as DNA, the CDR3 is TGTGCCAGCAGCTCCAACCCCGGGGGACAAGAGACCCAGTACTTC.

The chain combines TRBV30 with TRBJ2-7, with a tentative D call TRBD2 (5 bases). V lost 4 bases and J lost 4, with 8 bases in between. There are 11 residues in the CDR3. Germline values: CDR1 GTSNPN, CDR2 SVGIG (reference sequence). CDR3 in DNA: TGTGCCTGGATTGGGAGTTACGAGCAGTACTTC. This gives the protein CAWIGSYEQYF.

The chain couples TRBV30 to TRBJ2-1; D is tentatively TRBD1 or TRBD2 (5 bases each). Germline V gene sequence: CDR1 GTSNPN, CDR2 SVGIG (reference sequence). V lost 2 bases and J lost 3, with 8 bases in between. This CDR3 is 13 amino acids long. The CDR3 loop reads CAWSLGDYNEQFF. CDR3 nucleotide sequence: TGTGCCTGGAGTTTGGGGGACTACAATGAGCAGTTCTTC. The full variable domain, its missing parts supplied by reference TRBV30 and TRBJ2-1, is SQTIHQWPATLVQPVGSPLSLECTVEGTSNPNLYWYRQAAGRGLQLLFYSVGIGQISSEVPQNLSASRPQDRQFILSSKKLLLSDSGFYLCAWSLGDYNEQFFGPGTRLTVL.

The chain carries TRBV28 and TRBJ1-5, with 12 bases that match TRBD1. CDR1 MDHEN and CDR2 SYDVKM come from the germline V gene. The V gene end was trimmed by 6 bases and the J gene end by 2 bases; junction bases not matched to a gene: 14. The length of the CDR3 is 19 residues. The CDR3 region has the DNA TGTGCCAGCAGCCAAAAACGTGGGACAGGGGGCTTGGGCAATCAGCCCCAGCATTTT. Translating gives CASSQKRGTGGLGNQPQHF.

The chain couples TRBV5-6 to TRBJ2-1, with D perhaps TRBD1 (6 bases). The CDR3 length is 16 residues. Germline CDR1 reads SGHDT; CDR2 reads YYEEEE. Trimming took 3 bases from V and 0 from J, leaving 13 bases between them. CDR3 loop: CASSSNRESSYNEQFF. The CDR3 bases are TGTGCCAGCAGCTCAAACAGGGAGTCCTCCTACAATGAGCAGTTCTTC.

This sequence joins TRBV5-1 and TRBJ2-3; 10 bases match TRBD2. Germline loops: CDR1 SGHRS, CDR2 YFSETQ. The CDR3 consists of 16 residues. The junction had 2 bases not matched to a gene; V was cut back by 0 bases and J by 1 base. The CDR3 sequence is CASSLAGTSGTDTQYF. The CDR3 DNA reads TGCGCCAGCAGCTTGGCCGGGACTAGCGGCACAGATACGCAGTATTTT.

As regards this clone: A single base separates this from a much larger clone, so it may be a read error. V usage is TRBV6-1 and J usage is TRBJ2-7; 8 bases map to TRBD2. Per the germline V gene, CDR1 is MNHNS and CDR2 is SASEGT. The CDR3 is 15 amino acids. The DNA of the CDR3 is TGTGCCGGCAGTGGAGGGGCGGGAGGACCCTACGAGCAGTACTTC. It yields the protein CAGSGGAGGPYEQYF.